These T cell receptor beta chains were read from a single sample in a study of cytomegalovirus exposure and HLA in healthy donors. Profiling relied on immunoSEQ multiplex PCR, and the TCRdb table lists in-frame clones only, not all of them. The data hold around 99,000 clones, with under 85% observed a single time. Source material: PBMCs. These receptors were obtained from a man aged 35 to 55 in good health and CMV-seronegative. Each CDR3 is given with its conserved first and last residue. The D gene is left open where the match is weak. Some rows have no size entry. The others give once, few or many, or a class for an expanded clone.

cdr3_aa cdr3_nt d_call clone_size j_call cdr3_length v_call
CASSPITPQGDNEKLFF TGTGCCAGCAGCCCTATAACACCCCAGGGGGATAATGAAAAACTGTTTTTT TRBD1 . TRBJ1-4 17 TRBV4-2
CASSLRTRQETQYF TGTGCCAGCAGCTTGAGGACTAGACAAGAGACCCAGTACTTC TRBD2 . TRBJ2-5 14 TRBV5-6
CASSQDRTASNYGYTF TGCGCCAGCAGCCAGGACAGGACAGCCTCTAACTATGGCTACACCTTC TRBD1 . TRBJ1-2 16 TRBV4-3
CASSLGPASGNTIYF TGTGCCAGCAGCTTAGGGCCGGCCTCTGGAAACACCATATATTTT . . TRBJ1-3 15 TRBV7-3
CASSLLVGGRYIQYF TGTGCCAGCAGTTTATTAGTAGGGGGAAGATACATTCAGTACTTC . . TRBJ2-4 15 TRBV27
CASRAQEVTEAFF TGTGCCAGCAGAGCCCAGGAAGTGACTGAAGCTTTCTTT . . TRBJ1-1 13 TRBV7-8
CASSVGQTPAGYTF TGTGCCAGCAGTGTGGGACAGACCCCAGCTGGCTACACCTTC TRBD1 . TRBJ1-2 14 TRBV2
CASSQRGQGVSNQPQHF TGTGCCAGCAGCCAGAGGGGACAGGGGGTTAGCAATCAGCCCCAGCATTTT TRBD1 . TRBJ1-5 17 TRBV7-2
CASSQVGGVRYNEQFF TGCGCCAGCAGCCAGGTCGGGGGGGTCCGCTACAATGAGCAGTTCTTC TRBD2 . TRBJ2-1 16 TRBV4-1
CASSGSVRGYGYTF TGTGCCAGCAGCGGAAGCGTTCGGGGCTATGGCTACACCTTC . . TRBJ1-2 14 TRBV11-2
CASSELGGARGTEAFF TGTGCCAGCAGTGAATTGGGGGGGGCGCGAGGCACTGAAGCTTTCTTT . . TRBJ1-1 16 TRBV2
CASSGAGAYNEQFF TGTGCCAGCAGTGGAGCGGGGGCCTACAATGAGCAGTTCTTC TRBD2 . TRBJ2-1 14 TRBV25-1
CASSLRQGAWKTQYF TGTGCCAGCAGTTTAAGACAGGGGGCTTGGAAGACCCAGTACTTC TRBD1 . TRBJ2-5 15 TRBV28
CASSVSGGGGTDTQYF TGTGCCAGCAGCGTGTCCGGCGGGGGGGGGACAGATACGCAGTATTTT TRBD2 few TRBJ2-3 16 TRBV9
CAISESGGGYGYTF TGTGCCATCAGTGAGTCCGGGGGAGGCTATGGCTACACCTTC . . TRBJ1-2 14 TRBV10-3
CASSEASYEQYF TGTGCCAGCAGTGAAGCCAGCTACGAGCAGTACTTC . once TRBJ2-7 12 TRBV2
CSSSVSQGTNTEAFF TGTTCCAGCAGTGTGAGTCAGGGGACGAACACTGAAGCTTTCTTT . . TRBJ1-1 15 TRBV6-1
CASSGQENQPQHF TGTGCCAGCAGCGGACAGGAGAATCAGCCCCAGCATTTT TRBD1 . TRBJ1-5 13 TRBV6-5
CASSQGPGLGYTF TGTGCCAGCAGCCAAGGCCCGGGGTTGGGCTACACCTTC . . TRBJ1-2 13 TRBV4-2
CASSRGQAPSYEQYF TGCGCCAGCAGCCGAGGACAGGCCCCCTCCTACGAGCAGTACTTC TRBD1 . TRBJ2-7 15 TRBV5-1
CASSLAPGLDTQYF TGTGCCAGCAGCTTAGCGCCAGGGTTAGATACGCAGTATTTT . . TRBJ2-3 14 TRBV7-9
CAISENPLDTQYF TGTGCCATCAGTGAGAATCCACTAGATACGCAGTATTTT . few TRBJ2-3 13 TRBV10-3
CASNLNGRGGQETQYF TGTGCCAGCAACTTAAACGGCAGGGGAGGGCAAGAGACCCAGTACTTC . . TRBJ2-5 16 TRBV28
CASKPSAQETQYF TGTGCCAGCAAGCCTAGCGCCCAAGAGACCCAGTACTTC . . TRBJ2-5 13 TRBV2